The 30 T cell receptor beta chains below come from one sample, sequenced in a study of T-cell reconstitution after alpha-beta-depleted transplantation in children. Researchers prepared the TCRbeta library using unique molecular identifiers, the study reports. TCRdb ran MiXCR on the PCR reads and lists one entry per CDR3 protein. The data contain about 900,000 distinct CDR3 sequences, roughly 29% of them singletons. The material was PBMCs, mostly from graft donor cells, obtained 360 days after TCRalphabeta/CD19-depleted stem cell transplant. The receptors come from a boy less than two years old who had a stem cell transplant for SCID, so the T cells may come from the graft donor.

V usage is TRBV6-1 and J usage is TRBJ1-2; TRBD1 might be the D (5 bases). Trimming took 8 bases from V and 1 from J, leaving 17 bases between them. Germline loops: CDR1 MNHNS, CDR2 SASEGT. The CDR3 extends over 15 amino acids. CDR3: CASHQGVPFNYGYTF. CDR3 DNA: TGTGCCAGCCACCAGGGAGTCCCCTTTAACTATGGCTACACCTTC.

The J gene is TRBJ2-7, the V gene TRBV7-2; TRBD1 matches 7 bases. Germline assignment: CDR1 SGHTA and CDR2 FQGNSA. The CDR3 extends over 16 amino acids. Trimming cost V 1 base and J 2 bases; bases outside gene matches: 8. CDR3 in DNA: TGTGCCAGCAGCTTAGGAGCCAGGGGGACCCCCTACGAGCAGTACTTC. As protein: CASSLGARGTPYEQYF. The full variable domain, in which reference TRBV7-2 and TRBJ2-7 provide the parts outside the CDR3, is GAGVSQSPSNKVTEKGKDVELRCDPISGHTALYWYRQSLGQGLEFLIYFQGNSAPDKSGLPSDRFSAERTGGSVSTLTIQRTQQEDSAVYLCASSLGARGTPYEQYFGPGTRLTVT.

The table lists this clonotype with a few counts. The rearrangement links TRBV20-1 to TRBJ1-2; D might be TRBD1 (6 bases). V gave up 5 bases and J gave up 7 bases, with 17 bases separating them. Germline-derived CDR1 and CDR2 are DFQATT and SNEGSKA (reference sequence). The CDR3 length is 13 residues. CDR3 sequence: CSAPLQGGGGYTF. Written as DNA, the CDR3 is TGCAGTGCTCCCCTTCAAGGGGGGGGTGGCTACACCTTC.

Only a few counts were recorded for this clonotype. This chain links TRBV29-1 with TRBJ2-1, with a weak D call TRBD2 (6 bases). There are 15 residues in the CDR3. Trimming cost V 4 bases and J 4 bases, with 17 bases left between them. CDR1 SQVTM and CDR2 ANQGSEA come from the germline V gene. CDR3 nucleotide sequence: TGCAGCGTTGCCGGGACTTGGGGTTTTTACAATGAGCAGTTCTTC. Translating it yields CSVAGTWGFYNEQFF.

The V gene is TRBV5-4, the J gene TRBJ2-1, with TRBD2 matching over 13 bases. The CDR3 consists of 16 residues. Unmatched junction bases numbered 9, after V lost 4 bases and J lost 8 bases. From germline, CDR1 is SGHNT and CDR2 YYREEE (reference sequence). The CDR3 here is CASSPELAGGPYEQFF. The DNA for the CDR3 is TGTGCCAGCAGCCCCGAACTAGCGGGGGGGCCGTATGAGCAGTTCTTC.

This clonotype came up a few times. The V gene is TRBV7-2, the J gene TRBJ2-3; the D gene is possibly TRBD2 (7 bases). The CDR3 spans 15 residues. From germline, CDR1 is SGHTA and CDR2 FQGNSA. V lost 3 bases, J lost 4 bases, and 14 bases lay in between. CDR3 sequence reads: CASSLMGGPADTQYF. DNA for the CDR3: TGTGCCAGCAGCTTGATGGGGGGGCCCGCAGATACGCAGTATTTT.

This clonotype came up a few times. The V gene is TRBV27, the J gene TRBJ2-3, with TRBD2 matching 9 bases. In germline, CDR1 is MNHEY, CDR2 SMNVEV (reference sequence). Germline trimming cut 1 base from V and 3 bases from J; bases unmatched to any gene: 5. The CDR3 covers 16 residues. The CDR3 sequence is CASSLLPSGVTDTQYF. The DNA for the CDR3 is TGTGCCAGCAGTTTATTGCCTAGCGGGGTGACAGATACGCAGTATTTT.

A few counts support this clonotype. V usage is TRBV28 and J usage is TRBJ1-1, with 8 positions matching TRBD1. Germline-derived CDR1 and CDR2 are MDHEN and SYDVKM. The CDR3 runs 15 residues. Unmatched junction bases numbered 5, after V lost 1 base and J lost 4 bases. The DNA of the CDR3 is TGTGCCAGCAGTTTATCCCGACAGGGGTTCACTGAAGCTTTCTTT. Its protein is CASSLSRQGFTEAFF.

The chain has TRBV12-3 or TRBV12-4 and TRBJ1-4; TRBD1 is a possible D gene (5 bases). The V end was cut by 7 bases, the J end by 7 bases, with 16 bases between. This CDR3 has 14 amino acids. CDR3 residues: CASTQRGRGEKLFF. The CDR3 DNA reads TGTGCCAGCACCCAGAGGGGACGGGGTGAAAAACTGTTTTTT.

This clonotype was seen only a few times. V is TRBV4-2 and J is TRBJ2-5; 8 bases fit TRBD2. The CDR3 has 16 residues. V shed 4 bases, J shed 2 bases, and the junction held 9 bases outside the gene matches. Germline V gene data show CDR1 as LGHNA and CDR2 as YNFKEQ. The CDR3 bases are TGTGCCAGCAGCCCCGATGAAGCGGGGGCTCAAGAGACCCAGTACTTC. Translation gives CASSPDEAGAQETQYF.

The J gene is TRBJ1-1, the V gene TRBV30; 7 bases match TRBD1. V lost 0 bases to trimming and J lost 0 bases; unmatched junction nucleotides: 16. Germline V gene sequence: CDR1 GTSNPN, CDR2 SVGIG (reference sequence). The CDR3 runs 19 residues. CDR3 sequence (DNA): TGTGCCTGGAGTGTCGGCGTATTCACCGGGACAGCCATGAACACTGAAGCTTTCTTT. Its protein product is CAWSVGVFTGTAMNTEAFF.

The count of this clonotype is one. The CDR3 coding sequence is TGTGCCAGCAGTTTAATGGTACTCTCTTCCTACGAGCAGTACTTC. Translated, it gives CASSLMVLSSYEQYF. The chain carries TRBV12-3 or TRBV12-4 and TRBJ2-7; D is unclear. The CDR3 is 15 amino acids. V was pared by 2 bases and J by 1 base, with 12 bases between.

This chain joins TRBV7-2 and TRBJ2-3; 8 bases align to TRBD2. V lost 4 bases, J lost 2 bases, and 11 bases stayed unmatched. Per the germline V gene, CDR1 is SGHTA and CDR2 is FQGNSA. The CDR3 runs to 17 residues. CDR3 region: CASSSPRRGALTDTQYF. Here the CDR3 DNA reads TGTGCCAGCAGCTCGCCTCGGCGGGGGGCCCTCACAGATACGCAGTATTTT.

The chain links TRBV3-1 to TRBJ1-2; 11 bases agree with TRBD1. CDR1 LGHDT and CDR2 YNNKEL come from the germline V gene (reference sequence). The CDR3 length is 14 residues. The ends lost 4 bases at V and 7 bases at J; junction bases unmatched: 5. As DNA, the CDR3 is TGTGCCAGCAGCCCCTGGACAGGGGGCGGTGGCTACACCTTC. Amino acids: CASSPWTGGGGYTF.

This clonotype was picked up a small number of times. This sequence joins TRBV6-5 and TRBJ1-5, with TRBD1 as a possible D gene (5 bases). The CDR3 runs 15 residues. CDR1 and CDR2 from the germline V gene are MNHEY and SVGAGI. The V and J ends lost 5 bases and 5 bases respectively, with 16 bases between them. The CDR3 region has the DNA TGTGCCAGCAGTCTACAGGTGGGGACTCATCAGCCCCAGCATTTT. This gives the protein CASSLQVGTHQPQHF.

This clonotype was observed at least ten times. V gene TRBV11-2 combines with J gene TRBJ2-1; a weak D match, TRBD1 (6 bases). CDR3 length: 15 residues. Germline V CDR1 and CDR2: SGHAT, FQNNGV. V lost 5 bases, J lost 2 bases, and 13 bases lay in between. CDR3 sequence (DNA): TGTGCCAGCAGCCCCAACAGGGCTCCCTACAATGAGCAGTTCTTC. Its translation is CASSPNRAPYNEQFF.

As DNA, the CDR3 is TGTGCCAGCGCCGGCAGGCGGGGGGGGTACAATGAGCAGTTCTTC. Protein: CASAGRRGGYNEQFF. This chain joins TRBV4-2 and TRBJ2-1; 9 nucleotides line up with TRBD2. J was trimmed by 4 bases and V by 8 bases; bases with no gene match: 9. The CDR3 length is 15 residues. Germline CDR1 is LGHNA and CDR2 is YNFKEQ.

The genes are TRBV7-3 and TRBJ1-1; TRBD1 matches at 11 bases. Looked up from germline, CDR1 is SGHTA and CDR2 is FQGTGA. CDR3 length: 17 amino acids. V trimming: 2 bases; J trimming: 6 bases; junction bases outside the gene matches: 11. CDR3 region: CASSLLAGQGARAEAFF. The CDR3 nucleotides read TGTGCCAGCAGCTTATTGGCTGGACAGGGGGCGCGGGCTGAAGCTTTCTTT.

This clonotype has more than one count but fewer than ten. The chain recombines TRBV7-2 with TRBJ2-1; 8 bases map to TRBD2. Germline-derived CDR1 and CDR2 are SGHTA and FQGNSA. This CDR3 has 15 residues. The J segment lost 6 bases and the V segment lost 1 base, leaving 5 bases of the junction unmatched. This CDR3 reads CASSLVVAGGNEQFF. The CDR3 DNA sequence: TGTGCCAGCAGCTTAGTTGTGGCGGGGGGCAATGAGCAGTTCTTC.

Remarks on this clonotype: The final CDR3 position lacks the conserved phenylalanine or tryptophan, pointing to a likely read error. The V call is TRBV24-1, the J call TRBJ2-5; 12 nucleotides line up with TRBD1. Germline-derived CDR1 and CDR2 are KGHDR and SFDVKD. V was pared by 6 bases and J by 4 bases, with 8 bases of the junction left unmatched. This CDR3 region has 16 residues. The CDR3 DNA reads as TGTGCCACCAGTAGGGGACAGGGGGCGCTTCCAGAGACCCAGTACTTA. Its protein is CATSRGQGALPETQYL.

The gene calls are TRBV7-9 and TRBJ2-1, with TRBD1 identical over 8 bases. V lost 5 bases and J lost 5; bases outside the gene matches: 8. Germline assignment: CDR1 SEHNR and CDR2 FQNEAQ (reference sequence). The length of the CDR3 is 15 residues. CDR3 sequence reads: CASSVRTGNHNEQFF. The CDR3 nucleotides read TGTGCCAGCAGCGTAAGGACAGGGAACCACAATGAGCAGTTCTTC. The full variable domain, its missing parts supplied by reference TRBV7-9 and TRBJ2-1, is DTGVSQNPRHKITKRGQNVTFRCDPISEHNRLYWYRQTLGQGPEFLTYFQNEAQLEKSRLLSDRFSAERPKGSFSTLEIQRTEQGDSAMYLCASSVRTGNHNEQFFGPGTRLTVL.

As regards this clonotype: This may be a read error: a much more frequent sequence differs by one nucleotide. The missing conserved phenylalanine or tryptophan at the end of this CDR3 makes a read error likely. The chain carries TRBV29-1 and TRBJ2-2; tentative D call: TRBD2 (5 bases). V was shortened by 4 bases and J by 4 bases, with 13 bases between the two germline ends. The germline V gene encodes CDR1 SQVTM and CDR2 ANQGSEA. The CDR3 length is 14 residues. The CDR3 DNA is TGCAGCGTTGTAACCGGGAAGGGCACCGGGGAGCTGTTTTGT. Protein: CSVVTGKGTGELFC.

This clonotype has at least ten counts. The V gene is TRBV5-1, the J gene TRBJ2-1; D is ambiguous. CDR3 length equals 15 residues. Per the germline V gene, CDR1 is SGHRS and CDR2 is YFSETQ. V lost 4 bases, J lost 8 bases, and 19 bases lay in between. The CDR3 bases are TGCGCCAGCAGCCCCTGGGATAGCTCGGTGGATGAGCAGTTCTTC. Its translation is CASSPWDSSVDEQFF.

The chain is built from TRBV9 and TRBJ2-3; 10 nucleotides agree with TRBD1. Germline V lookup: CDR1 SGDLS, CDR2 YYNGEE. This CDR3 has 15 residues. Trimming removed 3 bases from V and 6 bases from J; junction bases left unmatched: 7. In nucleotides, the CDR3 is TGTGCCAGCAGCGCCCGGGACAGGGGAACGGATACGCAGTATTTT. Protein sequence: CASSARDRGTDTQYF.

The chain is built from TRBV14 and TRBJ2-3; 8 nucleotides match TRBD1. Trimming removed 4 bases from V and 1 base from J; junction bases left unmatched: 7. The CDR3 covers 16 residues. Germline CDR1 SGHDN, CDR2 FVKESK. The CDR3 DNA reads as TGTGCCAGCAGCCGGTACAGGGGGGTTCGCACAGATACGCAGTATTTT. This codes for CASSRYRGVRTDTQYF.

V usage is TRBV12-3 or TRBV12-4 and J usage is TRBJ2-1, with 10 bases that match TRBD2. J lost 7 bases, V lost 6 bases, and 12 bases had no gene match. This CDR3 spans 16 amino acids. CDR3 nucleotide sequence: TGTGCCAGCAGCCCCCCAGCGGGGGGGCCCTCGAATGAGCAGTTCTTC. This sequence encodes CASSPPAGGPSNEQFF.

This rearrangement joins TRBV20-1 to TRBJ1-2, with 7 bases fitting TRBD1. There are 15 residues in the CDR3. Looked up from germline, CDR1 is DFQATT and CDR2 is SNEGSKA (reference sequence). J lost 6 bases, V lost 5 bases, and 15 bases had no gene match. The CDR3 region has the DNA TGCAGTGCTTTTGACAGGGCCCGGTTCTTTAATGGCTACACCTTC. This translates into CSAFDRARFFNGYTF.

This clonotype has a handful of counts. The chain combines TRBV4-1 with TRBJ1-1; D is unclear. This CDR3 has 13 amino acids. CDR1 is MGHRA and CDR2 is YSYEKL in the germline V gene. Trimming stripped 0 bases from V and 14 bases from J, with 16 bases between. CDR3 amino acids: CASSQDGTRGSFF. CDR3 DNA sequence: TGCGCCAGCAGCCAAGATGGTACGAGAGGGTCCTTCTTT.

The table lists this clonotype with a few counts. The V and J genes are TRBV18 and TRBJ1-1, with 8 positions matching TRBD1. The CDR3 is made up of 15 amino acids. V lost 6 bases to trimming and J lost 1 base; unmatched junction nucleotides: 7. CDR1 is KGHSH, CDR2 LQKENI, per germline. The CDR3 nucleotides read TGTGCCAGCTCTCGCGGACAGGGCCAGAACACTGAAGCTTTCTTT. Amino acids: CASSRGQGQNTEAFF.

This clonotype was seen only a few times. CDR3 region: CASSLRSTAWEQYF. DNA for the CDR3: TGTGCCAGCAGCCTACGTTCGACAGCCTGGGAGCAGTACTTC. V and J are TRBV3-1 and TRBJ2-7; D may be TRBD1 (5 bases). The germline V gene encodes CDR1 LGHDT and CDR2 YNNKEL (reference sequence). The V and J ends lost 4 bases and 7 bases respectively, with 17 bases between them. This CDR3 region has 14 residues.